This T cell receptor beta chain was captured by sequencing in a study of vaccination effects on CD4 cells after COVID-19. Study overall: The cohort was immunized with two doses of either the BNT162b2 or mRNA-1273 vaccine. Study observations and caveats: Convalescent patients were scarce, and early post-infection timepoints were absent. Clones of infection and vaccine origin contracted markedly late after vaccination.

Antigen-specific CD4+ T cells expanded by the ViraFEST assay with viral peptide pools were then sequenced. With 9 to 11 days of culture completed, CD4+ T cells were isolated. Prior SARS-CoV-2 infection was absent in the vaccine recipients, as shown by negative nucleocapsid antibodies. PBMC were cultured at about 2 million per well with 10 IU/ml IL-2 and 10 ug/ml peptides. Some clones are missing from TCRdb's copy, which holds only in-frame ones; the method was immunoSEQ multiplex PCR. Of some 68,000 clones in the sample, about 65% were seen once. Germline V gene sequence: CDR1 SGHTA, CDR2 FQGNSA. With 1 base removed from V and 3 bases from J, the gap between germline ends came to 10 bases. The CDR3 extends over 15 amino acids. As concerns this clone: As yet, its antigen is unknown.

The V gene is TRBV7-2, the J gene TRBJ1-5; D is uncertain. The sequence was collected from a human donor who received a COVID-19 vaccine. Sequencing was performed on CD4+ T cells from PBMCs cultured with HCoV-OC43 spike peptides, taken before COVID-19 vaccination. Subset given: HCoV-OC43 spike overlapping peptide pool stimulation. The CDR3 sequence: CASSLEGTINQPQHF. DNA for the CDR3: TGTGCCAGCAGCTTAGAGGGTACCATCAATCAGCCCCAGCATTTT.